The 4 T cell receptor beta chains reported below all come from one sample, sequenced in a study of cytomegalovirus exposure and HLA in healthy donors. A multiplex PCR was run with 60 Vbeta primers and 13 Jbeta primers. Using immunoSEQ multiplex PCR, the repertoire was profiled, and TCRdb retains in-frame clones only, with some absent. The sample lists fewer than 200,000 clones; less than 75% were seen once. Material for sequencing was PBMCs. The receptors stem from a girl aged 5 to 17 in good health and CMV-seronegative.

In this sample, this clone turned up a few times. The V call is TRBV9, the J call TRBJ1-6; perhaps TRBD1 as D (6 bases). The germline gives CDR1 SGDLS, CDR2 YYNGEE. Trimming took off 3 bases at V and 10 bases at J, with 8 bases between the two ends. The CDR3 totals 12 residues. The CDR3 loop reads CASSAQGSPLHF. CDR3 nucleotide sequence: TGTGCCAGCAGCGCACAGGGATCACCCCTCCACTTT.

The chain combines TRBV6-5 with TRBJ1-5; no definite D call. The germline V gene encodes CDR1 MNHEY and CDR2 SVGAGI. V was shortened by 5 bases and J by 11 bases, with 19 bases between the two germline ends. The CDR3 totals 14 residues. The CDR3 nucleotides read TGTGCCAGCAGTGATGGGCAGCCTTCTCAAGCCCAGCATTTT. Residues: CASSDGQPSQAQHF.

V usage is TRBV27 and J usage is TRBJ2-7; 9 nucleotides align to TRBD1. The germline CDR1 and CDR2 sequences are MNHEY and SMNVEV (reference sequence). This CDR3 comprises 14 residues. V trimming: 6 bases; J trimming: 2 bases; junction bases outside the gene matches: 5. In DNA, the CDR3 is TGTGCCAGCAGGCCCGGGACAGGGCCCTACGAGCAGTACTTC. Translated: CASRPGTGPYEQYF.

The rearrangement joins TRBV5-1 to TRBJ2-5, with 8 bases identical to TRBD1. J was trimmed by 9 bases and V by 4 bases; bases with no gene match: 23. The CDR3 runs to 18 residues. Germline V CDR1 and CDR2: SGHRS, YFSETQ. The chain's CDR3 is CASSTRTGSGSGIGAQYF. In nucleotides, the CDR3 is TGCGCCAGCAGCACAAGGACAGGGTCTGGCTCGGGTATAGGGGCCCAGTACTTC.